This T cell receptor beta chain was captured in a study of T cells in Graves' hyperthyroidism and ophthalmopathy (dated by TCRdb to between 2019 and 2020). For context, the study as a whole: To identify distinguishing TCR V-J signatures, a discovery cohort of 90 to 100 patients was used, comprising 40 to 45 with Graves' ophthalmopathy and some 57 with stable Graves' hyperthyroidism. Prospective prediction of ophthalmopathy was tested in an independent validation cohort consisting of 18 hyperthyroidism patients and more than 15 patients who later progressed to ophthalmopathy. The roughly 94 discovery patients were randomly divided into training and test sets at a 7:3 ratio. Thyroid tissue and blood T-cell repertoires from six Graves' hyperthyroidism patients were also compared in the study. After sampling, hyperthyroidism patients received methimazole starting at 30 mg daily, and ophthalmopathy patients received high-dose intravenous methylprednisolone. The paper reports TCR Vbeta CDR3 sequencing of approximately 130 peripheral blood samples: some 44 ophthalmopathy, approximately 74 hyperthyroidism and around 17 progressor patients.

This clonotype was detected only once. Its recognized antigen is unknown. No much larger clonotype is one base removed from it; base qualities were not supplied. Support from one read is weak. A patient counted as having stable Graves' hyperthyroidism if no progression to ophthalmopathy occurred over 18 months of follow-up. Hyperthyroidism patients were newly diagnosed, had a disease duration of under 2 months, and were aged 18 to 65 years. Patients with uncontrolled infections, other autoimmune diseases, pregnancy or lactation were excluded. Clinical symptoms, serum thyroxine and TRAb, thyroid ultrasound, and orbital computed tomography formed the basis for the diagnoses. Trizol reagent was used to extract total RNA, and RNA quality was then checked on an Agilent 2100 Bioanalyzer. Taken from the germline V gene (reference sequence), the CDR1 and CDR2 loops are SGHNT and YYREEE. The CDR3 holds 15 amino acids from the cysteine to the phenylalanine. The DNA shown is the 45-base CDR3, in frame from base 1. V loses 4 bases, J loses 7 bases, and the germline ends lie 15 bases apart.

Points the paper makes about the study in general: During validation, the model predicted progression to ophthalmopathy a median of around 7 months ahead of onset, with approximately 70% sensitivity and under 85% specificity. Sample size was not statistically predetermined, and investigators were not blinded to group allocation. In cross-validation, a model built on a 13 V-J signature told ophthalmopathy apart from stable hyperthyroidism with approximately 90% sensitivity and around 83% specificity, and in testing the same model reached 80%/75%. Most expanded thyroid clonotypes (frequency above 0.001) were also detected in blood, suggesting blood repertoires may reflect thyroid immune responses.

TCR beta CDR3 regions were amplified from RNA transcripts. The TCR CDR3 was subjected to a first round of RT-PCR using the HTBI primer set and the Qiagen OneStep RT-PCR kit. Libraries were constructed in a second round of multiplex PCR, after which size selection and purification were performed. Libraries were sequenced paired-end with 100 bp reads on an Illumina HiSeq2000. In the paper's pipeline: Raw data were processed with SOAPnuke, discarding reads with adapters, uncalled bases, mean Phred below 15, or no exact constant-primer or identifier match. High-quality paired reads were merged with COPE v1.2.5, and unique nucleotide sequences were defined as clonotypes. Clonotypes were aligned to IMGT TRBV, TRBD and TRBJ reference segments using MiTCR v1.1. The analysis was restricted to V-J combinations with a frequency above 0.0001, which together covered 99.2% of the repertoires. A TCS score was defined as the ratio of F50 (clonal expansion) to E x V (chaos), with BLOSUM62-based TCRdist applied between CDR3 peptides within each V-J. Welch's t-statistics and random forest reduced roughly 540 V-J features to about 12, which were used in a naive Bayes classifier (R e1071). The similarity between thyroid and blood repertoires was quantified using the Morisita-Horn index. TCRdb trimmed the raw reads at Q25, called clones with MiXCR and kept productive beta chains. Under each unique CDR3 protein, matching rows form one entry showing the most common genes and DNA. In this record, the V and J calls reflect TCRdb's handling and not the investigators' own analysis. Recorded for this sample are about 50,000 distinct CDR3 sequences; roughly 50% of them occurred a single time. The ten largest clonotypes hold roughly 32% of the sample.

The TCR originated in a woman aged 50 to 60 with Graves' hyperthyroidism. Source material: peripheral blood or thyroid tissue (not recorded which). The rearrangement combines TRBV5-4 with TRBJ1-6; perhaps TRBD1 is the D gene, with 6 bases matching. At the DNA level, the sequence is TGTGCCAGCAGCCATCGGACAGCCGGGAATTCACCCCTCCACTTT. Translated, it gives CASSHRTAGNSPLHF.